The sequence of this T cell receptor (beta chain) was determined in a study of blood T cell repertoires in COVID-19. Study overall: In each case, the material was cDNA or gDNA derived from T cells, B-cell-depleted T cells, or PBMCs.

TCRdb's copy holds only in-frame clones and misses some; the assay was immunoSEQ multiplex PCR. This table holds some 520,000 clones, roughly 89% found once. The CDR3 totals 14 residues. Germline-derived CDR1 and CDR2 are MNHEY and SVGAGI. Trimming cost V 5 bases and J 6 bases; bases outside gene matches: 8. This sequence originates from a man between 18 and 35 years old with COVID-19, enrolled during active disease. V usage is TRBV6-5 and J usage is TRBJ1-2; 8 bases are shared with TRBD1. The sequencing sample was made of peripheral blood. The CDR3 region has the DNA TGTGCCAGCAGTAACCGGACAGGGTGGCATGGCTACACCTTC. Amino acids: CASSNRTGWHGYTF.